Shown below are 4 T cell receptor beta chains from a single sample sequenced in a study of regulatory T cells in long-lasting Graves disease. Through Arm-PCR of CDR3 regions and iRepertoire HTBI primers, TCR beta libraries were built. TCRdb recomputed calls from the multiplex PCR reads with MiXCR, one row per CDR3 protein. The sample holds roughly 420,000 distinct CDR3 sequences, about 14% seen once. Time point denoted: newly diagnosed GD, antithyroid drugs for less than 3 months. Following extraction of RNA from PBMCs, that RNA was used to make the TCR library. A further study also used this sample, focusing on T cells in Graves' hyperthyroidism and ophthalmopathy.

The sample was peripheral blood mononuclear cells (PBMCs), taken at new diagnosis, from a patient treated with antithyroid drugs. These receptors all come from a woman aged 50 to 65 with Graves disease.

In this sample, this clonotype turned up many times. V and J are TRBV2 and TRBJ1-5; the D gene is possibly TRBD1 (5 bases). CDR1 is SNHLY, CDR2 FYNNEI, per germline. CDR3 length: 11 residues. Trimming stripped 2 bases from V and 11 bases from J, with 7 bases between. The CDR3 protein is CASSEMGAQHF. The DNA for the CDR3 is TGTGCCAGCAGTGAAATGGGGGCCCAGCATTTT.

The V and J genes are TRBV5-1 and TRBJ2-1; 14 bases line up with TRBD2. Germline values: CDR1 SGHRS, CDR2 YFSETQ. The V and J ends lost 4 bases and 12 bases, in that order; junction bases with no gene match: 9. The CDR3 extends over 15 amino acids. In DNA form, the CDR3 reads TGCGCCAGCAGCCCGGGGACTAGCGGGAGTATCGGGCAGTTCTTC. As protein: CASSPGTSGSIGQFF.

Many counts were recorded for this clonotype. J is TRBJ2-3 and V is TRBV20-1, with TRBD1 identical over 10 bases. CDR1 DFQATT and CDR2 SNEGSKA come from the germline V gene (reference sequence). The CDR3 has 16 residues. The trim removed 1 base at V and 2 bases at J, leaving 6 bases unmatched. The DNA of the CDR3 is TGCAGTGCTAGAGGGGGACAGGGGTCCGACACAGATACGCAGTATTTT. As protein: CSARGGQGSDTDTQYF.

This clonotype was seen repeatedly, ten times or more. CDR3 in amino acids: CASSFGQGATAFF. The CDR3 DNA reads as TGTGCCAGCAGCTTCGGACAGGGGGCGACCGCTTTCTTT. The chain uses TRBV7-8 and TRBJ1-1; 11 nucleotides line up with TRBD1. V dropped 3 bases and J dropped 11; count of bases not matched to a gene: 5. This CDR3 is built from 13 residues. Germline assignment: CDR1 SGHVS and CDR2 FQNEAQ.